One sample yielded the 11 T cell receptor beta chains listed below, sequenced in a study of human T cells and chemical hapten exposure. TCRdb re-called the RACE reads with MiXCR, one entry per CDR3 protein. Of more than 150,000 distinct CDR3 sequences listed, approximately 15% were seen once; the top ten hold about 1.8%. Time point specified: patch test 1, 2 weeks after DPC sensitization. Described treatment: therapeutic diphenylcyclopropenone sensitization with weekly scalp DPC. The material sequenced was whole blood, taken in connection with sensitization to the hapten diphenylcyclopropenone (DPC). The receptors come from a woman aged 25-40 years with alopecia areata. Some clones in this sample may be carry-over from other donors' samples.

This chain connects TRBV19 to TRBJ1-1, with 8 bases aligning to TRBD1. V lost 3 bases, J lost 5 bases, and 11 bases stayed unmatched. Germline-derived CDR1 and CDR2 are LNHDA and SQIVND (reference sequence). The CDR3 runs to 16 residues. The CDR3 bases are TGTGCCAGTAGTATTAGTTCGTGGACAGGGACAACTGAAGCTTTCTTT. This sequence encodes CASSISSWTGTTEAFF.

J is TRBJ2-5 and V is TRBV6-5; TRBD1 agrees at 9 bases. The J segment lost 7 bases and the V segment lost 0 bases, leaving 9 bases of the junction unmatched. This CDR3 is 16 amino acids long. Germline V gene sequence: CDR1 MNHEY, CDR2 SVGAGI. The DNA for the CDR3 is TGTGCCAGCAGTTACTCGAACCGGGGACAGGGAGGGACCCAGTACTTC. This translates into CASSYSNRGQGGTQYF.

This clonotype showed up many times. The chain links TRBV3-1 to TRBJ1-6; 10 bases fit TRBD1. Looked up from germline, CDR1 is LGHDT and CDR2 is YNNKEL (reference sequence). This CDR3 spans 16 amino acids. Trimming cost V 1 base and J 6 bases; bases outside gene matches: 3. Here the CDR3 reads CASSQGTGGINSPLHF. CDR3 sequence (DNA): TGTGCCAGCAGCCAAGGGACAGGGGGAATTAATTCACCCCTCCACTTT.

The chain links TRBV20-1 to TRBJ1-1; D call uncertain. This CDR3 comprises 13 residues. CDR1 and CDR2 (germline): DFQATT, SNEGSKA (reference sequence). Trimming removed 5 bases at V and 5 bases at J, with 15 bases between. CDR3: CSAARARGTEAFF. DNA of the CDR3: TGCAGTGCTGCCCGGGCCCGAGGAACTGAAGCTTTCTTT.

V and J are TRBV20-1 and TRBJ2-2; TRBD1 matches at 7 bases. The trim removed 0 bases at V and 3 bases at J, leaving 4 bases unmatched. Germline lookup yields CDR1 DFQATT and CDR2 SNEGSKA (reference sequence). The CDR3 sequence is 15 residues long. This CDR3 is CSAREGGLDTGELFF. The CDR3 DNA is TGCAGTGCTAGAGAAGGGGGCCTGGACACCGGGGAGCTGTTTTTT.

There are a few counts of this clonotype. This sequence joins TRBV7-3 and TRBJ2-3; TRBD2 agrees at 13 bases. The CDR3 runs 16 residues. Trimming cost V 6 bases and J 1 base; bases outside gene matches: 4. Germline CDR1 and CDR2: SGHTA and FQGTGA. The CDR3 nucleotides read TGTGCCAGCAGTCGGACTAGCGGGGGAGGCACAGATACGCAGTATTTT. Translating gives CASSRTSGGGTDTQYF.

This clonotype has only a few counts. The chain uses TRBV10-3 and TRBJ2-7; no firm D call. This CDR3 is built from 13 residues. Per germline, CDR1 ENHRY and CDR2 SYGVKD. V gave up 8 bases and J gave up 7 bases, with 18 bases separating them. The CDR3: CAIGRSESREQYF. CDR3 DNA: TGTGCCATCGGAAGGTCCGAGTCCCGGGAGCAGTACTTC.

This clonotype was seen ten or more times. This chain connects TRBV29-1 to TRBJ2-4; TRBD2 is a possible D gene (6 bases). V shed 1 base and J shed 1 base, with 14 bases lying between them. CDR1 is SQVTM, CDR2 ANQGSEA, per germline. CDR3 length: 16 residues. CDR3 sequence (DNA): TGCAGCGTTGAAGTTGCGGTGCGGGGTGCCAAAAACATTCAGTACTTC. Translating gives CSVEVAVRGAKNIQYF.

The chain employs TRBV6-6 and TRBJ1-2, with D uncertain. Looked up from germline, CDR1 is MNHNY and CDR2 is SVGAGI (reference sequence). V lost 7 bases and J lost 1, with 13 bases in between. This CDR3 has 14 residues. The CDR3 DNA sequence: TGTGCCAGCAAAGGAATTACGGTTAACTATGGCTACACCTTC. The encoded protein is CASKGITVNYGYTF.

The chain employs TRBV19 and TRBJ2-2; D remains unclear. Germline values: CDR1 LNHDA, CDR2 SQIVND (reference sequence). V lost 9 bases to trimming and J lost 8 bases, with 10 bases between them. The CDR3 sequence is 11 residues long. The CDR3 reads CASRLRGELFF. The DNA of the CDR3 is TGTGCCAGCCGGCTAAGGGGGGAGCTGTTTTTT.

This clonotype has a count of ten or more. The gene calls are TRBV4-3 and TRBJ1-4; 11 bases line up with TRBD1. This CDR3 comprises 16 residues. The J segment lost 5 bases and the V segment lost 3 bases, leaving 5 bases of the junction unmatched. The V gene's germline CDR1 is LGHNA and CDR2 YSLEER. CDR3 bases: TGCGCCAGCAGCCAGGGGACAGGGGGTCGCAATGAAAAACTGTTTTTT. Protein product: CASSQGTGGRNEKLFF.